This T cell receptor (beta chain) comes out of a study of T cell clonotyping in hematopoietic cell transplantation. General observations from the study: After transplant, recipient diversity fell while pathologically expanded clonotypes grew through day 180. Few recipient clonotypes overlapped donors; over 95% were de novo at given depth.

Recipient blood drawn about 28 days pretransplant and days 30, 100, 180 after. On this clone: Its antigen is not identified.

Clones were read by immunoSEQ multiplex PCR, and TCRdb kept only the in-frame ones, dropping some. Of roughly 6,000 clones listed, about 89% are singletons. This TCR was recovered from a male patient aged 40-50 years who had an allogeneic stem cell transplant from an unrelated donor, so the T cells may come from the graft donor. Some clones in this sample may be carry-over from other donors' samples. The sample was peripheral blood mononuclear cells, taken 100 days after allogeneic stem cell transplant.

The CDR3 here is CASSARSIPGETQYF. The DNA of the CDR3 is TGTGCCAGCAGCGCCCGTAGTATACCCGGGGAGACCCAGTACTTC. J is TRBJ2-5 and V is TRBV9; D is unresolved. The germline V gene encodes CDR1 SGDLS and CDR2 YYNGEE. Trimming took off 3 bases at V and 5 bases at J, with 17 bases between the two ends. This CDR3 comprises 15 residues. The full variable domain, in which reference TRBV9 and TRBJ2-5 provide the parts outside the CDR3, is DSGVTQTPKHLITATGQRVTLRCSPRSGDLSVYWYQQSLDQGLQFLIQYYNGEERAKGNILERFSAQQFPDLHSELNLSSLELGDSALYFCASSARSIPGETQYFGPGTRLLVL.